A single sample gave rise to the 5 T cell receptor beta chains below, sequenced in a study of cytomegalovirus exposure and HLA in healthy donors (dated by TCRdb to about 2017). Library construction relied on the immunoSEQ multiplex PCR assay. For the multiplex PCR, a mixture combining 60 forward primers for TCR Vbeta segments and 13 reverse primers for TCR Jbeta segments was used. TCRdb holds this immuneACCESS table with in-frame rearrangements only. Some clones are missing; in checked studies, unresolved V genes explain under half, and the rest has no known cause. This sample comprises tens of thousands of clones, 78% of them detected only once. The leading ten clones occupy around 1.5% of the sample. The sample taken for sequencing was PBMCs. The source is a middle-aged man in good health and CMV-seronegative.

V gene TRBV11-2 combines with J gene TRBJ1-5; D is uncertain. Germline V gene data show CDR1 as SGHAT and CDR2 as FQNNGV. This CDR3 has 13 residues. V was pared by 5 bases and J by 3 bases, with 8 bases between. CDR3 in DNA: TGTGCCAGCAGCCCGAGCCCCAATCAGCCCCAGCATTTT. The encoded protein is CASSPSPNQPQHF.

The V call is TRBV5-1, the J call TRBJ2-2, with D maybe TRBD2 (5 bases). The CDR3 covers 14 residues. Germline-derived CDR1 and CDR2 are SGHRS and YFSETQ. Deletions cut 2 bases from V and 1 base from J, with 6 bases between. For the CDR3, the DNA is TGCGCCAGCAGCTTTGGAGGGAACACCGGGGAGCTGTTTTTT. The encoded protein is CASSFGGNTGELFF.

The chain has TRBV19 and TRBJ1-5, with D uncertain. Germline CDR1 is LNHDA and CDR2 is SQIVND (reference sequence). The V gene lost 4 bases and the J gene lost 2 bases, with 6 bases spanning the gap. The length of the CDR3 is 13 residues. CDR3 coding DNA: TGTGCCAGTAGTAGGCTGGGCAATCAGCCCCAGCATTTT. This sequence encodes CASSRLGNQPQHF.

The gene calls are TRBV28 and TRBJ2-6; D is undetermined. Trimming took off 3 bases at V and 2 bases at J, with 11 bases between the two ends. Germline V CDR1 and CDR2: MDHEN, SYDVKM. The length of the CDR3 is 16 residues. CDR3 residues: CASSFSQAAGANVLTF. CDR3 nucleotides: TGTGCCAGCAGTTTTTCCCAGGCCGCTGGGGCCAACGTCCTGACTTTC.

The gene calls are TRBV5-1 and TRBJ2-5; TRBD2 might be the D (5 bases). Germline V lookup: CDR1 SGHRS, CDR2 YFSETQ. This CDR3 is 13 amino acids long. The V gene lost 2 bases and the J gene lost 7 bases, with 12 bases spanning the gap. The CDR3 DNA reads as TGCGCCAGCAGCTTCACGGATCGGGGGACCCAGTACTTC. Its protein product is CASSFTDRGTQYF.